This T cell receptor (beta chain) was profiled in a study of blood T cell repertoires in COVID-19. Study-level information: Acute-phase and convalescent COVID-19 samples originated in the United States, Italy and Spain. PBMCs, B-cell-depleted T cells, or T cells provided the cDNA or gDNA that made up the material.

Seattle patient enrollment occurred during active infection, with longitudinal follow-up thereafter. Per germline, CDR1 SGDLS and CDR2 YYNGEE. CDR3 length equals 14 residues. Trimming pared 0 bases from V and 5 bases from J, leaving 8 bases between. In the source study's methods: Estimates of nucleated cell counts were drawn from the amplification of reference gene primers. Libraries were prepared by immunoSEQ multiplex PCR; TCRdb keeps only in-frame clonotypes and omits some of them. V and J calls and clone size are copied from that table; D and trimming were computed from the DNA. The repertoire holds about 120,000 clones, with around 82% as singletons.

The TCR originated in a man aged 25-40 years with COVID-19, enrolled during active disease. Sequenced: peripheral blood. The rearrangement links TRBV9 to TRBJ2-2; D is possibly TRBD2 (5 bases). The CDR3 sequence is CASSVGGGTGELFF. The CDR3 region has the DNA TGTGCCAGCAGCGTAGGTGGCGGGACCGGGGAGCTGTTTTTT. Looking up the rest from reference TRBV9 and TRBJ2-2 gives the full variable domain: DSGVTQTPKHLITATGQRVTLRCSPRSGDLSVYWYQQSLDQGLQFLIQYYNGEERAKGNILERFSAQQFPDLHSELNLSSLELGDSALYFCASSVGGGTGELFFGEGSRLTVL.